The entry below describes one T cell receptor (beta chain). This record comes from a study of patients and donors after allogeneic stem cell transplantation. Germline CDR1 reads LNHDA; CDR2 reads SQIVND (reference sequence). The V segment lost 4 bases and the J segment 8 bases; nucleotides outside the gene matches: 4. The CDR3 extends over 14 amino acids. One entry per CDR3 protein results from TCRdb running MiXCR on the RT-PCR reads. The sample gives approximately 7,100 distinct CDR3 sequences, roughly 11% of which show up once; 52% is in the top ten. Sequences were obtained from blood, either unsorted or a sorted T cell fraction (not recorded which). This sequence joins TRBV19 and TRBJ1-6; 8 bases align to TRBD1. This TCR was sampled from a human donor who was either an allogeneic HSCT recipient or a stem cell or donor lymphocyte infusion donor (not recorded which). It is not recorded whose cells these are; they may come from a transplant donor. The CDR3 nucleotides are TGTGCCAGTAGTAGTCAGGGGGCGGATTCACCCCTCCACTTT. Translation gives CASSSQGADSPLHF.